The entry that follows covers one T cell receptor (beta chain) sequence. The antigen is unknown. This record comes from a study of T cell repertoires in cytomegalovirus infection. TCRdb used MiXCR to reprocess the reads, holding one entry per CDR3 protein. Of roughly 310,000 distinct CDR3 sequences in the sample, about 28% are singletons; the top ten hold roughly 20%. The CDR3 extends over 15 amino acids. Trimming cost V 5 bases and J 1 base, with 14 bases left between them. Germline CDR1 and CDR2: MNHEY and SVGAGI. The chain is built from TRBV6-5 and TRBJ2-5, with D maybe TRBD2 (6 bases). This sequence was found in a human donor in good health (CMV status not recorded). Some clones in this sample may be carry-over from other donors' samples. Sequenced here: cultured PBMCs, sampled from culture after CMV antigen stimulation. The CDR3 DNA reads TGTGCCAGCAGTCGCCTCGGCGGGACCCAAGAGACCCAGTACTTC. It codes for CASSRLGGTQETQYF.